This TCR beta chain was captured by sequencing in a study of T cells in localized non-small cell lung cancer. CDR1 is MGHRA and CDR2 is YSYEKL in the germline V gene. Trimming at V came to 1 base and at J to 0 bases, leaving 1 base not matched to a gene. The CDR3 is 15 amino acids. TCRdb's table, derived via immunoSEQ multiplex PCR, lists solely in-frame clones and lacks some. The table lists about 60,000 clones, roughly 90% of them singletons. This material consisted of peripheral blood, taken before any cancer treatment. The sequence was collected from a woman aged 35-75 years with stage I lung adenocarcinoma. The chain has TRBV4-1 and TRBJ2-3; 7 bases agree with TRBD1. CDR3: CASSQGDRSTDTQYF. The CDR3 DNA is TGCGCCAGCAGCCAAGGGGACAGAAGCACAGATACGCAGTATTTT.